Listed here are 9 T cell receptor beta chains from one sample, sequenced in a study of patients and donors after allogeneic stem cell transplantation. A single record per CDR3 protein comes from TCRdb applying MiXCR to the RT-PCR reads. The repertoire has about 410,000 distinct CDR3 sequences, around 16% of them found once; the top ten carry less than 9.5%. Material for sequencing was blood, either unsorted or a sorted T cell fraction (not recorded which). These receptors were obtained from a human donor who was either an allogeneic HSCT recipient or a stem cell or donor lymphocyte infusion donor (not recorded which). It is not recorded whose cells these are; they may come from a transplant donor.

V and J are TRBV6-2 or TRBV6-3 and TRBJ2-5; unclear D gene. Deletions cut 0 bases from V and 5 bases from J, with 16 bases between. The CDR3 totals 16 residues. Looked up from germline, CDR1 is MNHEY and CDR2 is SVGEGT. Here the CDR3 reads CASSYSGRMFAETQYF. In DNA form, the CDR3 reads TGTGCCAGCAGTTACTCAGGACGGATGTTTGCGGAGACCCAGTACTTC.

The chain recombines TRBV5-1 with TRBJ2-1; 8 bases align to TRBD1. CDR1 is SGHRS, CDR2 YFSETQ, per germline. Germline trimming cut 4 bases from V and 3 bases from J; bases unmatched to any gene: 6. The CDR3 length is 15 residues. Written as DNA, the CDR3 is TGCGCCAGCAGCCCGTCCGGGACAGGCTACAATGAGCAGTTCTTC. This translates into CASSPSGTGYNEQFF.

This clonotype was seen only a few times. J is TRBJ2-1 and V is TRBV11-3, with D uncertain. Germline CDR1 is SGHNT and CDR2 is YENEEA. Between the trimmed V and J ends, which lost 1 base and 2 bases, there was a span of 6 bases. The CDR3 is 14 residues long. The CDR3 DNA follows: TGTGCCAGCAGCTTAGGTCGAACCTACAATGAGCAGTTCTTC. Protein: CASSLGRTYNEQFF.

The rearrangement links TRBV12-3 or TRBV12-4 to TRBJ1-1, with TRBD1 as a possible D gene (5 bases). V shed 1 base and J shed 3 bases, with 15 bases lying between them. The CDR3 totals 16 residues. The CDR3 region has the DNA TGTGCCAGCAGTTTAGGGGGGTCAGCGACTTACACTGAAGCTTTCTTT. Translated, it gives CASSLGGSATYTEAFF.

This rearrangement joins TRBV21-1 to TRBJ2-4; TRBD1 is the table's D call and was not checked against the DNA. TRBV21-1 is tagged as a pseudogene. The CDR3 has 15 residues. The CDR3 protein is CATEKVPLAKNIQYF. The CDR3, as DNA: TGTGCCACAGAAAAGGTCCCGTTAGCCAAAAACATTCAGTACTTC.

The CDR3, as DNA: TGCAGTGCTATACCTAATAGCGGGAGCGGGTACAATGAGCAGTTCTTC. This translates into CSAIPNSGSGYNEQFF. The chain is built from TRBV20-1 and TRBJ2-1, with 9 bases matching TRBD2. After removal of 4 bases from V and 4 bases from J, the junction contained 11 bases not matched to a gene. In germline, CDR1 is DFQATT, CDR2 SNEGSKA (reference sequence). This CDR3 contains 16 residues.

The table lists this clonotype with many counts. The CDR3: CATSRGDELGSGNTIYF. Written as DNA, the CDR3 is TGTGCCACCAGCAGAGGGGATGAGTTGGGTTCTGGAAACACCATATATTTT. The rearrangement joins TRBV15 to TRBJ1-3; D remains ambiguous. The CDR3 contains 17 residues. V dropped 1 base and J dropped 1 base, with 14 bases sitting between them. The germline CDR1 and CDR2 sequences are LNHNV and YYDKDF (reference sequence).

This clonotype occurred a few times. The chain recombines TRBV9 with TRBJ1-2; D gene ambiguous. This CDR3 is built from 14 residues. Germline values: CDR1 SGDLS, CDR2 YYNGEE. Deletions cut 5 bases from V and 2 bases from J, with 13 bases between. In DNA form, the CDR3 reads TGTGCCAGCAGTCAAATCGGGCTGAACTATGGCTACACCTTC. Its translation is CASSQIGLNYGYTF.

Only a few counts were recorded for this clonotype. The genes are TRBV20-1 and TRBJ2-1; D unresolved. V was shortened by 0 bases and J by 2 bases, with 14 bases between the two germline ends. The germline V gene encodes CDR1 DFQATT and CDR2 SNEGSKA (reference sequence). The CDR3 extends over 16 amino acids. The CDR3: CSARDLVIQAYNEQFF. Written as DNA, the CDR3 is TGCAGTGCTAGAGATTTGGTCATCCAAGCCTACAATGAGCAGTTCTTC.